This T cell receptor (beta chain) was identified in a study of cytomegalovirus exposure and HLA in healthy donors. Trimming removed 7 bases from V and 3 bases from J, with 16 bases in between. The CDR3 consists of 15 residues. The V gene's germline CDR1 is MNHEY and CDR2 SMNVEV (reference sequence). Amplification used 60 Vbeta primers and 13 Jbeta primers. Only in-frame clones appear in the TCRdb table, and some are missing; sequencing was by immunoSEQ multiplex PCR. The sample records around 120,000 clones, about 59% being singletons. The clonotype originates from a woman between 35 and 50 years old in good health and CMV-seropositive. This rearrangement joins TRBV27 to TRBJ2-1; D possibly corresponds to TRBD2 (6 bases). Sequencing was performed on PBMCs. In nucleotides, the CDR3 is TGTGCCAGCACCCCCTTGGGGGAGGTCTACAATGAGCAGTTCTTC. Amino acids: CASTPLGEVYNEQFF.